These 27 T cell receptor beta chains were all obtained from the same sample, sequenced in a study of identical twins. TCRdb used MiXCR to reprocess the 5' RACE reads, holding one entry per CDR3 protein. The data contain about 1.7 million distinct CDR3 sequences, less than 40% of them singletons. The sample was cord blood. These receptors all come from a newborn girl in good health.

This clonotype appeared once. J is TRBJ2-3 and V is TRBV7-2; D unresolved. The CDR3 is 13 residues long. Germline V gene sequence: CDR1 SGHTA, CDR2 FQGNSA. Trimming left V 3 bases short and J 5 bases short, with 9 bases between. CDR3 coding DNA: TGTGCCAGCAGCTTTCGAACGAGAGATACGCAGTATTTT. Residues: CASSFRTRDTQYF.

V gene TRBV2 combines with J gene TRBJ2-1; D gene ambiguous. The CDR3 runs to 13 residues. Trimming removed 8 bases at V and 5 bases at J, with 13 bases between. Germline-derived CDR1 and CDR2 are SNHLY and FYNNEI. The CDR3 is CASGHTLDNEQFF. Written as DNA, the CDR3 is TGTGCCAGCGGTCACACCCTGGACAATGAGCAGTTCTTC.

This clonotype has only a few counts. The rearrangement links TRBV12-3 or TRBV12-4 to TRBJ2-3; D is uncertain. The CDR3 is 15 amino acids. V was shortened by 5 bases and J by 2 bases, with 14 bases between the two germline ends. The CDR3 nucleotides read TGTGCCAGCAGTCTTTACACTGGACCCACAGATACGCAGTATTTT. Its translation: CASSLYTGPTDTQYF.

This clonotype was counted only a few times. This chain joins TRBV10-3 and TRBJ2-4, with D hard to call. The CDR3 loop spans 13 amino acids. The germline V and J ends were trimmed by 0 bases and 13 bases, with 13 bases remaining between them. Per the germline V gene, CDR1 is ENHRY and CDR2 is SYGVKD. CDR3 sequence (DNA): TGTGCCATCAGTGAGTCGAATTCCTACCAGCAGTACTTC. Amino acid sequence: CAISESNSYQQYF.

This clonotype has only a few counts. Written as DNA, the CDR3 is TGCGCCAGCAGCGGAACCGGGACAGGGTTTGGCTACACCTTC. Translating it yields CASSGTGTGFGYTF. This chain connects TRBV5-1 to TRBJ1-2, with TRBD1 matching 9 bases. V gave up 4 bases and J gave up 7 bases; unmatched junction bases: 8. CDR3 length equals 14 residues. Germline V gene lookup returns CDR1 SGHRS and CDR2 YFSETQ.

This sequence joins TRBV7-9 and TRBJ1-5; tentatively, D is TRBD1 (5 bases). CDR3 length: 14 amino acids. V lost 8 bases, J lost 5 bases, and 16 bases lay in between. Germline V lookup: CDR1 SEHNR, CDR2 FQNEAQ (reference sequence). In nucleotides, the CDR3 is TGTGCCAGCTGCTCCAACAGGTTCGATCAGCCCCAGCATTTT. Protein product: CASCSNRFDQPQHF.

This clonotype was counted between two and nine times. The chain uses TRBV20-1 and TRBJ2-1, with TRBD2 identical over 7 bases. From germline, CDR1 is DFQATT and CDR2 SNEGSKA (reference sequence). This CDR3 is 14 amino acids long. The V segment lost 3 bases and the J segment 5 bases; nucleotides outside the gene matches: 7. CDR3: CSASPSGRNNEQFF. The CDR3 region has the DNA TGCAGTGCTAGCCCTAGCGGCCGTAACAATGAGCAGTTCTTC.

This clonotype was seen a handful of times. The chain recombines TRBV12-3 or TRBV12-4 with TRBJ2-3; 8 positions agree with TRBD1. The CDR3 is made up of 19 amino acids. With V trimmed by 0 bases and J by 0 bases, 11 bases remained unmatched. CDR3 loop: CASSLAPTYQGASTDTQYF. The CDR3 DNA follows: TGTGCCAGCAGTTTAGCCCCAACTTATCAGGGGGCGAGCACAGATACGCAGTATTTT.

This clonotype has a handful of counts. The rearrangement links TRBV21-1 to TRBJ2-3; the listed D gene, TRBD1, was not tested against the DNA. TRBV21-1 is classified as a pseudogene. This CDR3 comprises 15 residues. Here the CDR3 reads CASSLPEGSTDTQYF. The CDR3 region has the DNA TGTGCCAGCAGCTTACCAGAGGGGAGCACAGATACGCAGTATTTT.

On this clonotype: One end of the junction varies from germline; a read error may be responsible. V is TRBV3-1 and J is TRBJ1-4; unclear D gene. The CDR3 runs 16 residues. CDR1 and CDR2 (germline): LGHDT, YNNKEL (reference sequence). In DNA, the CDR3 is TGTGCCAGCAGCCAAGAGATTGGGCCAACTAATAAAAAACTGTTTTTT. It specifies CASSQEIGPTNKKLFF.

This clonotype came up many times. This rearrangement joins TRBV29-1 to TRBJ2-1, with D unresolved. The CDR3 has 15 amino acids. V shed 3 bases and J shed 4 bases, with 16 bases lying between them. In germline, CDR1 is SQVTM, CDR2 ANQGSEA. The CDR3 protein is CSVDRPFPTYNEQFF. CDR3 sequence (DNA): TGCAGCGTTGATCGACCATTTCCCACTTACAATGAGCAGTTCTTC.

In this sample, this clonotype turned up a few times. The rearrangement uses TRBV4-2 and TRBJ2-2; 15 positions match TRBD2. Germline loops: CDR1 LGHNA, CDR2 YNFKEQ. The length of the CDR3 is 17 residues. J lost 3 bases, V lost 3 bases, and 2 bases had no gene match. The CDR3 DNA is TGTGCCAGCAGCCATTGGACTAGCGGGGGGGACACCGGGGAGCTGTTTTTT. Translating gives CASSHWTSGGDTGELFF.

In its sample, this clonotype was seen a few times. The chain combines TRBV27 with TRBJ1-6, with TRBD1 matching 8 bases. CDR3 length: 15 amino acids. Looked up from germline, CDR1 is MNHEY and CDR2 is SMNVEV (reference sequence). Trimming at V came to 7 bases and at J to 7 bases, leaving 9 bases not matched to a gene. The CDR3 coding sequence is TGTGCCAGCACCGCGACAGGGGTGAGGAATTCACCCCTCCACTTT. This codes for CASTATGVRNSPLHF.

V is TRBV2 and J is TRBJ1-2, with 8 positions matching TRBD1. Germline-derived CDR1 and CDR2 are SNHLY and FYNNEI. Trimming cost V 4 bases and J 8 bases; bases outside gene matches: 9. This CDR3 region has 14 residues. This CDR3 reads CASSGGRGRLGYTF. The DNA for the CDR3 is TGTGCCAGCAGTGGGGGCAGGGGGCGCCTGGGCTACACCTTC.

This rearrangement joins TRBV6-5 to TRBJ2-5; D gene uncertain. The V gene's germline CDR1 is MNHEY and CDR2 SVGAGI. The CDR3 totals 11 residues. V gave up 2 bases and J gave up 8 bases, with 6 bases separating them. CDR3 amino acids: CASSYLSTQYF. CDR3 nucleotide sequence: TGTGCCAGCAGTTACCTGAGTACCCAGTACTTC.

This clonotype was observed a few times. The chain employs TRBV5-1 and TRBJ1-1; 9 bases are shared with TRBD1. The germline V gene encodes CDR1 SGHRS and CDR2 YFSETQ. Trimming took 4 bases from V and 1 from J; bases not matched to a gene: 8. This CDR3 spans 16 amino acids. In nucleotides, the CDR3 is TGCGCCAGCAGCCTACGGACAGGGGAAGAGAACACTGAAGCTTTCTTT. It encodes CASSLRTGEENTEAFF. The complete variable domain, with remaining parts taken from reference TRBV5-1 and TRBJ1-1, reads KAGVTQTPRYLIKTRGQQVTLSCSPISGHRSVSWYQQTPGQGLQFLFEYFSETQRNKGNFPGRFSGRQFSNSRSEMNVSTLELGDSALYLCASSLRTGEENTEAFFGQGTRLTVV.

The J gene is TRBJ2-7, the V gene TRBV11-2, with 7 bases aligning to TRBD2. The CDR3 is made up of 14 amino acids. V shed 8 bases and J 3 bases; nucleotides not matched to a gene: 10. Germline CDR1 SGHAT, CDR2 FQNNGV. CDR3: CASRSRASGYEQYF. The CDR3 DNA reads as TGTGCCAGCCGTAGTCGGGCTAGCGGCTACGAGCAGTACTTC.

About this clonotype itself: Since a much larger clone is just one base distant, this may be a read error. V usage is TRBV28 and J usage is TRBJ2-5; 9 bases agree with TRBD2. CDR1 and CDR2 from the germline V gene are MDHEN and SYDVKM. Trimming at V came to 6 bases and at J to 12 bases, leaving 8 bases not matched to a gene. The CDR3 runs to 12 residues. The CDR3 DNA reads TGTGCCAGCAGGGTGTCTAGCGGGATTAAGTACTTC. The encoded protein is CASRVSSGIKYF.

This chain connects TRBV5-6 to TRBJ2-1; a possible D gene is TRBD2 (5 bases). Looked up from germline, CDR1 is SGHDT and CDR2 is YYEEEE. This CDR3 spans 17 amino acids. Trimming stripped 0 bases from V and 4 bases from J, with 17 bases between. CDR3: CASSLVSSRLNYNEQFF. The CDR3 coding sequence is TGTGCCAGCAGCTTGGTGTCTAGCCGACTTAATTACAATGAGCAGTTCTTC.

This clonotype turned up a few times. The chain is built from TRBV10-3 and TRBJ2-7, with TRBD2 as a possible D gene (5 bases). Germline V gene sequence: CDR1 ENHRY, CDR2 SYGVKD. CDR3 size: 16 residues. V lost 1 base, J lost 2 bases, and 15 bases lay in between. This chain's CDR3 is CAISELRQDFPYEQYF. CDR3 coding DNA: TGTGCCATCAGTGAGTTGAGGCAGGACTTTCCCTACGAGCAGTACTTC.

V usage is TRBV6-5 and J usage is TRBJ2-1; 8 bases align to TRBD2. This CDR3 has 16 amino acids. V was clipped by 6 bases and J by 1 base; unmatched bases: 8. Germline-derived CDR1 and CDR2 are MNHEY and SVGAGI. Here the CDR3 reads CASRGFSGISYNEQFF. The DNA of the CDR3 is TGTGCCAGCAGGGGCTTTAGCGGGATATCCTACAATGAGCAGTTCTTC.

The rearrangement links TRBV28 to TRBJ2-4; tentative D call: TRBD2 (7 bases). The CDR3 contains 18 residues. Germline CDR1 and CDR2: MDHEN and SYDVKM. The V end was cut by 7 bases, the J end by 1 base, with 23 bases between. CDR3 DNA sequence: TGTGCCAGCATCCCTACGTTGAGGGGGAGGGAGGCCAAAAACATTCAGTACTTC. Amino acids: CASIPTLRGREAKNIQYF.

V is TRBV21-1 and J is TRBJ2-4; the table gives TRBD2 as D, unverified against the DNA. TRBV21-1 is annotated as a pseudogene. This CDR3 has 16 amino acids. For the CDR3, the DNA is TGTGCCAACCTAATACTAGACGTGTCAGCCAAAAACATTCAGTACTTC. This translates into CANLILDVSAKNIQYF.

This clonotype was seen only a few times. The chain employs TRBV2 and TRBJ2-1, with TRBD2 as a possible D gene (6 bases). Deletions cut 8 bases from V and 4 bases from J, with 15 bases between. The CDR3 is made up of 14 amino acids. CDR1 and CDR2 (germline): SNHLY, FYNNEI. The CDR3 sequence: CASGPPGLYNEQFF. In DNA form, the CDR3 reads TGTGCCAGCGGACCCCCGGGACTGTACAATGAGCAGTTCTTC.

In the case of this clonotype: Mismatch with germline at one junction end may stem from a read error. The chain recombines TRBV7-7 with TRBJ2-3, with 11 bases that match TRBD2. This CDR3 has 14 amino acids. Germline values: CDR1 SSHAT, CDR2 FNYEAQ (reference sequence). The CDR3 sequence is CASSLAGGPDRQYF. The DNA for the CDR3 is TGTGCTAGCAGCTTAGCGGGAGGGCCAGATAGGCAGTATTTT.

The chain combines TRBV2 with TRBJ1-2; D ambiguous. Trimming shortened V by 6 bases and J by 4 bases, and 12 bases separated the two germline ends. Germline values: CDR1 SNHLY, CDR2 FYNNEI. The CDR3 loop spans 13 amino acids. CDR3 nucleotides: TGTGCCAGCAGCGACGGACCCCTCTATGGCTACACCTTC. This sequence encodes CASSDGPLYGYTF.

This chain uses TRBV20-1 with TRBJ2-7; D is perhaps TRBD1 (5 bases). This CDR3 is 17 amino acids long. Germline-derived CDR1 and CDR2 are DFQATT and SNEGSKA (reference sequence). The germline V and J ends were trimmed by 2 bases and 1 base, with 21 bases remaining between them. The CDR3 DNA sequence: TGCAGTGCTAGATGTTTATGGTGGCAGGGAAGATCCTACGAGCAGTACTTC. This gives the protein CSARCLWWQGRSYEQYF.